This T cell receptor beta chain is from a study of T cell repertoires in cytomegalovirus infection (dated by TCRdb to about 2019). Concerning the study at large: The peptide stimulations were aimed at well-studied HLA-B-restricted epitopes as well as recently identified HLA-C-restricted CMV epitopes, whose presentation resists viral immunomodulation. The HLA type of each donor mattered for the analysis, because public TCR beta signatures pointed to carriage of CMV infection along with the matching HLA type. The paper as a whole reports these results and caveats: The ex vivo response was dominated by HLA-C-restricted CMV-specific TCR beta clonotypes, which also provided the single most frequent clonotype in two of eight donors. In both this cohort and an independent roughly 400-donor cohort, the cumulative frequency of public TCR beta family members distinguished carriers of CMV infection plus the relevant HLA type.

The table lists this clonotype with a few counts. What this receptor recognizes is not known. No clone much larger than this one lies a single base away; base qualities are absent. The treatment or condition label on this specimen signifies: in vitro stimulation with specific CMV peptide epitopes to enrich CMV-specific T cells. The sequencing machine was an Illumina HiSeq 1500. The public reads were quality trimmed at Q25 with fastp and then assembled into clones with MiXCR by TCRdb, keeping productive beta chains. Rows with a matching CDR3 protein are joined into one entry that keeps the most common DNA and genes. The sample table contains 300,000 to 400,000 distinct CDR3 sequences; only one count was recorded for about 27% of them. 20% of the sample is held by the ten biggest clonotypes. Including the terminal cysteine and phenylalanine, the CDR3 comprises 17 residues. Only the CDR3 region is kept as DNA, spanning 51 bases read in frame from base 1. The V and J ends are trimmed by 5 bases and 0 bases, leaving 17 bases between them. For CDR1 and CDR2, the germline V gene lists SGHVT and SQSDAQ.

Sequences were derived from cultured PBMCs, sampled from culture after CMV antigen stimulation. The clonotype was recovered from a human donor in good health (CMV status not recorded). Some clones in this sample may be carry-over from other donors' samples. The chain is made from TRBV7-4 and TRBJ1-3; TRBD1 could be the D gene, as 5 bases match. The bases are TGTGCCAGCAGCCCTCCAGGGACTGCTTACTCTGGAAACACCATATATTTT. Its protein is CASSPPGTAYSGNTIYF.